This is a list of T cell receptor beta chains from one sample in a study of cytomegalovirus exposure and HLA in healthy donors. The assay was immunoSEQ multiplex PCR, and TCRdb's table has in-frame clones only and misses some. Here the sample spans approximately 150,000 clones, approximately 84% being singletons. Sequenced: PBMCs. The receptor source for this set is a man aged 50-59 years in good health and CMV-seropositive. Each CDR3 is given with its conserved first and last residue. A D gene is named only where the DNA matches it firmly. A clone size is listed for some rows: how often the clone was seen (once, few, many), or a class if it is expanded.

TRBJ1-5	.	TRBV28	few	TGTGCCAGCAGTTTGGGCCGGGGGAGCAATCAGCCCCAGCATTTT	CASSLGRGSNQPQHF
TRBJ2-1	.	TRBV11-3	.	TGTGCCAGCAGCCCCCCGGACTCGTCCTACAATGAGCAGTTCTTC	CASSPPDSSYNEQFF
TRBJ2-7	.	TRBV28	.	TGTGCCAGCAGTACCGGGAGCTCCTACGAGCAGTACTTC	CASSTGSSYEQYF
TRBJ2-1	TRBD1	TRBV2	.	TGTGCCAGCAGTCCAGGGGGCAACACCTACAATGAGCAGTTCTTC	CASSPGGNTYNEQFF
TRBJ2-7	.	TRBV28	.	TGTGCCAGCAGTTTAAGGACTGGGAGTTCGTACGAGCAGTACTTC	CASSLRTGSSYEQYF
TRBJ2-2	TRBD1	TRBV4-3	.	TGCGCCAGCAGCCAAGATCATGTTTGGCAGGGGGCAGGGACCGGGGAGCTGTTTTTT	CASSQDHVWQGAGTGELFF
TRBJ1-5	.	TRBV15	.	TGTGCCACCAGCAGAGGGACAGTGGCTCAGCCCCAGCATTTT	CATSRGTVAQPQHF
TRBJ2-7	TRBD1	TRBV18	.	TGTGCCAGCTCACCCCCGCCAGGGGGTTACGAGCAGTACTTC	CASSPPPGGYEQYF
TRBJ2-2	.	TRBV7-8	.	TGTGCCAGCAGCTCCCAGTCAACCGGGGAGCTGTTTTTT	CASSSQSTGELFF
TRBJ2-5	TRBD1	TRBV7-9	.	TGTGCCAGCAGCTTCCCCCTTGGGGGACAGGGGCTAGAGACCCAGTACTTC	CASSFPLGGQGLETQYF